This T cell receptor (beta chain) came from a study of radiation and T cells in renal cell carcinoma. Deletions cut 5 bases from V and 3 bases from J, with 11 bases between. Germline V gives CDR1 SGHVT, CDR2 SQSDAQ. The CDR3 runs to 13 residues. The method was immunoSEQ multiplex PCR; TCRdb's version includes in-frame clones alone and lacks a portion of them. The table has 25,000 to 30,000 clones, roughly 80% seen once. Time point defined: blood 2 weeks post-SBRT. Stated treatment: 15 Gy SBRT to primary tumor, nephrectomy 4 weeks later. The chain links TRBV7-4 to TRBJ2-7, with D unresolved. The clonotype comes from a man aged 55 to 70 with renal cell carcinoma. The specimen comprised blood, sampled from a patient whose treatment included radiotherapy and nephrectomy. CDR3 DNA: TGTGCCAGCAGCCCTCCTTTGCTCTACGAGCAGTACTTC. Translated, it gives CASSPPLLYEQYF.